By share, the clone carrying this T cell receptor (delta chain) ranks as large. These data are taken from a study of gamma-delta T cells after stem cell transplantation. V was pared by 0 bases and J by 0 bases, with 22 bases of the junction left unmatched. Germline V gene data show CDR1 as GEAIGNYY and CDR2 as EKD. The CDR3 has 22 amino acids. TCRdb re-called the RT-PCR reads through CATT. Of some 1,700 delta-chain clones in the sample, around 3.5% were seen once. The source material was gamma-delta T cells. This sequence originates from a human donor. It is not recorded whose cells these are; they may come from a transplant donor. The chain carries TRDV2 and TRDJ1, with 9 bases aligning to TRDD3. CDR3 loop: CACDTVRTYHVLGDPYTDKLIF. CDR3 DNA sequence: TGTGCCTGTGACACCGTTAGAACCTACCATGTACTGGGGGACCCGTACACCGATAAACTCATCTTT.